Listed here are 28 T cell receptor beta chains from one sample, sequenced in a study of spatial heterogeneity in lung cancer. Each CDR3 protein is one row after TCRdb ran MiXCR on the 5' RACE reads. This sample has under 15,000 distinct CDR3 sequences, with about 3.8% found just once. Time point specified: sample taken at primary tumor resection. Whole RNA from tumor, nontumor lung or frozen PBMC was sequenced unsorted. The input for sequencing was PBMCs, taken at surgery. The receptor set was obtained from a male donor with early-stage non-small cell lung cancer.

Judged by abundance, this clonotype is medium-sized. This beta chain is a stray read from a library made for alpha chains; its abundance is not meaningful. The J gene is TRBJ2-5, the V gene TRBV11-2; D is uncertain. CDR3 length equals 11 residues. The V end was cut by 6 bases, the J end by 5 bases, with 7 bases between. The V gene's germline CDR1 is SGHAT and CDR2 FQNNGV. CDR3 coding DNA: TGTGCCAGCAGTTCGCGGGAGACCCAGTACTTC. Encoded protein: CASSSRETQYF.

This clonotype was observed many times. This beta chain is a stray read from a library made for alpha chains; its abundance is not meaningful. The chain combines TRBV5-5 with TRBJ1-4; TRBD1 is a possible D gene (6 bases). Trimming took off 0 bases at V and 5 bases at J, with 14 bases between the two ends. The CDR3 is 16 amino acids. Germline assignment: CDR1 SGHKS and CDR2 YYEKEE (reference sequence). In DNA, the CDR3 is TGTGCCAGCAGCTTGGCGTCAAACAGGGCGAATGAAAAACTGTTTTTT. Its protein product is CASSLASNRANEKLFF.

This clonotype was recorded at least ten times. Because the library targeted alpha chains, this beta chain is an off-target read whose size means little. The chain joins TRBV7-9 to TRBJ2-3; D gene uncertain. Germline V CDR1 and CDR2: SEHNR, FQNEAQ (reference sequence). CDR3 size: 14 residues. V lost 6 bases and J 3 bases, leaving 13 bases between the germline ends. As DNA, the CDR3 is TGTGCCAGCAGACTCGGATTTTCAACAGATACGCAGTATTTT. It specifies CASRLGFSTDTQYF. Variable domain in full (rest from reference TRBV7-9 and TRBJ2-3): DTGVSQNPRHKITKRGQNVTFRCDPISEHNRLYWYRQTLGQGPEFLTYFQNEAQLEKSRLLSDRFSAERPKGSFSTLEIQRTEQGDSAMYLCASRLGFSTDTQYFGPGTRLTVL.

There are many counts of this clonotype. This beta chain is an off-target read within a library intended for alpha chains, so its frequency means little. The genes are TRBV2 and TRBJ2-1; weak D call: TRBD1 (5 bases). Between the trimmed V and J ends, which lost 6 bases and 3 bases, there was a span of 15 bases. CDR3 length equals 15 residues. CDR1 is SNHLY and CDR2 is FYNNEI in the germline V gene. In nucleotides, the CDR3 is TGTGCCAGCAGGTTGAAGGTAGGGGACTACAATGAGCAGTTCTTC. Residues: CASRLKVGDYNEQFF.

There are many counts of this clonotype. This beta chain came through as a stray read in a library set up for alpha chains, and its size says little. The chain is built from TRBV9 and TRBJ1-5, with D uncertain. The CDR3 spans 13 residues. The germline CDR1 and CDR2 sequences are SGDLS and YYNGEE. The germline V and J ends were trimmed by 4 bases and 0 bases, with 5 bases remaining between them. CDR3 sequence: CASSRDSNQPQHF. The DNA for the CDR3 is TGTGCCAGCAGCAGGGATAGCAATCAGCCCCAGCATTTT. Full variable domain (missing parts from reference TRBV9 and TRBJ1-5): DSGVTQTPKHLITATGQRVTLRCSPRSGDLSVYWYQQSLDQGLQFLIQYYNGEERAKGNILERFSAQQFPDLHSELNLSSLELGDSALYFCASSRDSNQPQHFGDGTRLSIL.

This clonotype appeared many times. Since it is a stray read in a library aimed at alpha chains, this beta chain has a size that is not meaningful. J is TRBJ1-2 and V is TRBV5-1; 8 positions match TRBD1. The length of the CDR3 is 14 residues. The germline V gene has CDR1 SGHRS and CDR2 YFSETQ. V shed 4 bases, J shed 2 bases, and the junction held 4 bases outside the gene matches. The CDR3 bases are TGCGCCAGCAGCGGGACAGGCGGGAACTATGGCTACACCTTC. Amino acid sequence: CASSGTGGNYGYTF.

This clonotype has a count of ten or more. This beta chain is off target for a library built for alpha chains, so its abundance means little. The chain links TRBV20-1 to TRBJ2-1, with 15 bases lining up with TRBD2. The CDR3 extends over 14 amino acids. From germline, CDR1 is DFQATT and CDR2 SNEGSKA (reference sequence). V was pared by 6 bases and J by 9 bases, with 6 bases of the junction left unmatched. The CDR3 sequence: CSALGLAGGGEQFF. CDR3 sequence (DNA): TGCAGTGCCCTTGGACTAGCGGGAGGGGGTGAGCAGTTCTTC.

This clonotype has at least ten counts. Found in a library prepared for alpha chains, this beta chain is an off-target read, and its abundance has little meaning. The chain couples TRBV20-1 to TRBJ2-6; TRBD1 agrees at 7 bases. This CDR3 is 14 amino acids long. V lost 5 bases and J lost 2; bases outside the gene matches: 3. Germline V lookup: CDR1 DFQATT, CDR2 SNEGSKA (reference sequence). CDR3 residues: CSAPDRAGANVLTF. The DNA of the CDR3 is TGCAGTGCTCCCGACAGGGCTGGGGCCAACGTCCTGACTTTC.

A word on this clonotype: Because the library targeted alpha chains, this beta chain is an off-target read whose size means little. The CDR3 protein is CASSSGGLALYEQYF. The CDR3 nucleotides are TGTGCCAGCAGCTCGGGGGGACTAGCCCTGTACGAGCAGTACTTC. This chain connects TRBV7-2 to TRBJ2-7; 9 nucleotides match TRBD2. Losses at the gene ends were 4 bases for V and 4 bases for J; bases not matched to a gene: 8. The CDR3 length is 15 residues. CDR1 is SGHTA, CDR2 FQGNSA, per germline.

This clonotype has ten or more counts. For a library built for alpha chains, this beta chain is a stray read; little rests on its size. The chain employs TRBV5-1 and TRBJ2-2; 7 nucleotides match TRBD1. This CDR3 has 15 residues. After removal of 5 bases from V and 5 bases from J, the junction contained 9 bases not matched to a gene. Looked up from germline, CDR1 is SGHRS and CDR2 is YFSETQ. DNA of the CDR3: TGCGCCAGCAGGGTGGCGGCACAGGGGACCGGGGAGCTGTTTTTT. This gives the protein CASRVAAQGTGELFF.

This clonotype was detected ten times or more. The library was built for alpha chains, so this beta chain is an off-target read and its size means little. This rearrangement joins TRBV18 to TRBJ2-3; perhaps D is TRBD1 or TRBD2 (6 bases each). Germline CDR1 reads KGHSH; CDR2 reads LQKENI. Deletions cut 6 bases from V and 0 bases from J, with 13 bases between. This CDR3 has 15 amino acids. CDR3 residues: CASSYGGSSTDTQYF. CDR3 DNA sequence: TGTGCCAGCTCGTACGGGGGCTCTAGCACAGATACGCAGTATTTT.

This clonotype was found many times. Little can be read into the size of this beta chain, an off-target read in a library designed for alpha chains. This sequence joins TRBV5-6 and TRBJ2-7; 8 bases fit TRBD2. Germline trimming cut 4 bases from V and 3 bases from J; bases unmatched to any gene: 3. The CDR3 runs 13 residues. The germline V gene encodes CDR1 SGHDT and CDR2 YYEEEE. The CDR3 sequence: CASSEGLDYEQYF. CDR3 nucleotides: TGTGCCAGCAGCGAGGGACTAGACTACGAGCAGTACTTC.

This clonotype was picked up many times. The library was built for alpha chains, so this beta chain is an off-target read and its size means little. The chain is built from TRBV5-1 and TRBJ2-7, with 11 positions matching TRBD1. The CDR3 runs 14 residues. V trimming: 6 bases; J trimming: 0 bases; junction bases outside the gene matches: 2. Germline-derived CDR1 and CDR2 are SGHRS and YFSETQ. CDR3 sequence reads: CASTGTGGSYEQYF. The CDR3 coding sequence is TGCGCCAGCACCGGGACAGGGGGCTCCTACGAGCAGTACTTC.

Relative to its sample, this clonotype is medium-sized. This beta chain is a stray read from a library made for alpha chains; its abundance is not meaningful. The chain couples TRBV7-2 to TRBJ1-1, with D possibly TRBD1 on 6 matching bases. The germline gives CDR1 SGHTA, CDR2 FQGNSA. This CDR3 has 16 amino acids. Trimming removed 3 bases from V and 3 bases from J, with 17 bases in between. The CDR3 DNA reads TGTGCCAGCAGCTTTACAGGCGCCCCAGGGGACACTGAAGCTTTCTTT. Translating it yields CASSFTGAPGDTEAFF.

This clonotype was detected many times. This beta chain turned up in a library designed for alpha chains; as an off-target read, its abundance says little. The rearrangement uses TRBV7-2 and TRBJ2-5, with D unresolved. CDR3 length: 15 amino acids. V was shortened by 1 base and J by 5 bases, with 14 bases between the two germline ends. Germline CDR1 reads SGHTA; CDR2 reads FQGNSA. Here the CDR3 reads CASSLGANPGETQYF. CDR3 nucleotides: TGTGCCAGCAGCTTAGGGGCGAATCCCGGGGAGACCCAGTACTTC.

This clonotype was seen repeatedly, ten times or more. As an off-target read in a library built for alpha chains, this beta chain has a frequency of little significance. V and J are TRBV9 and TRBJ2-3; 7 positions match TRBD2. Germline lookup yields CDR1 SGDLS and CDR2 YYNGEE. J gave up 3 bases and V 0 bases, and 7 bases lay outside the gene matches. The CDR3 length is 16 residues. DNA for the CDR3: TGTGCCAGCAGCGTAGGAGGCGGGAGTAGGACAGATACGCAGTATTTT. It yields the protein CASSVGGGSRTDTQYF.

This clonotype has at least ten counts. This beta chain is a stray read from a library made for alpha chains; its abundance is not meaningful. The J gene is TRBJ2-3, the V gene TRBV4-1; D ambiguous. Germline V gives CDR1 MGHRA, CDR2 YSYEKL. V lost 3 bases to trimming and J lost 2 bases, with 6 bases between them. The CDR3 has 13 amino acids. The CDR3 is CASSQVLTDTQYF. As DNA, the CDR3 is TGCGCCAGCAGCCAGGTCCTCACAGATACGCAGTATTTT.

Turning to this clonotype: This beta chain represents an off-target read in a library built for alpha chains; its size is of limited meaning. The gene calls are TRBV5-4 and TRBJ2-5, with TRBD2 matching 10 bases. This CDR3 comprises 15 residues. Trimming took 4 bases from V and 2 from J; bases not matched to a gene: 5. The germline gives CDR1 SGHNT, CDR2 YYREEE (reference sequence). The CDR3 sequence: CASSLVLAGQETQYF. CDR3 DNA sequence: TGTGCCAGCAGCCTTGTACTAGCGGGACAAGAGACCCAGTACTTC.

To note about this clonotype: This beta chain is an unintended read in a library built for alpha chains; its size means little. The chain recombines TRBV20-1 with TRBJ2-1; 7 bases are a match to TRBD2. The CDR3 totals 13 residues. Germline lookup yields CDR1 DFQATT and CDR2 SNEGSKA (reference sequence). With V trimmed by 7 bases and J by 0 bases, 3 bases remained unmatched. Here the CDR3 reads CSVGGSSYNEQFF. CDR3 coding DNA: TGCAGTGTGGGCGGGAGCTCCTACAATGAGCAGTTCTTC.

This clonotype was detected ten times or more. This beta chain is an unintended read in a library built for alpha chains; its size means little. V usage is TRBV12-3 or TRBV12-4 and J usage is TRBJ2-1, with no clear D. The ends were cut back, 3 bases at V and 8 bases at J, with 14 bases in the middle. There are 14 residues in the CDR3. CDR3: CASSLDGPLDEQFF. The CDR3 DNA reads as TGTGCCAGCAGTTTGGACGGCCCGCTAGATGAGCAGTTCTTC.

Worth noting for this clonotype: This beta chain came through as a stray read in a library set up for alpha chains, and its size says little. The chain joins TRBV20-1 to TRBJ2-1; D could derive from TRBD1 or TRBD2 (6 bases each). CDR1 and CDR2 from the germline V gene are DFQATT and SNEGSKA (reference sequence). This CDR3 spans 15 amino acids. V lost 3 bases and J lost 7, with 19 bases in between. DNA of the CDR3: TGCAGTGCTAGCCCGGGACACTCTGGGGGGAATGAGCAGTTCTTC. Translating it yields CSASPGHSGGNEQFF.

This clonotype was counted ten times or more. For a library built for alpha chains, this beta chain is a stray read; little rests on its size. The chain joins TRBV9 to TRBJ2-1, with TRBD1 matching 7 bases. In germline, CDR1 is SGDLS, CDR2 YYNGEE. Unmatched junction bases numbered 12, after V lost 6 bases and J lost 3 bases. The CDR3 extends over 16 amino acids. CDR3 sequence (DNA): TGTGCCAGCACCAAGGGGGACAGCGGAGTCTACAATGAGCAGTTCTTC. It specifies CASTKGDSGVYNEQFF.

This clonotype was detected ten times or more. A library made for alpha chains picked up this beta chain off target, so its size means little. The J gene is TRBJ2-3, the V gene TRBV5-4; D is perhaps TRBD2 (6 bases). Germline V CDR1 and CDR2: SGHNT, YYREEE (reference sequence). The CDR3 extends over 14 amino acids. V shed 1 base and J shed 5 bases, with 11 bases lying between them. CDR3 amino acids: CASSLPGVGDTQYF. The CDR3 nucleotides read TGTGCCAGCAGCTTGCCGGGAGTAGGAGATACGCAGTATTTT.

The sample holds many counts of this clonotype. Within a library made for alpha chains, this beta chain is off target, and its count is uninformative. The chain carries TRBV21-1 and TRBJ2-1. TRBV21-1 is a documented pseudogene. This CDR3 is 11 amino acids long. Here the CDR3 reads CASSRYHEQFF. The CDR3 DNA sequence: TGTGCCAGCAGCAGATATCATGAGCAGTTCTTC.

Many counts were recorded for this clonotype. Found in a library prepared for alpha chains, this beta chain is an off-target read, and its abundance has little meaning. The chain joins TRBV7-6 to TRBJ1-5; 10 nucleotides agree with TRBD1. Looked up from germline, CDR1 is SGHVS and CDR2 is FNYEAQ. V lost 5 bases, J lost 6 bases, and 4 bases stayed unmatched. The CDR3 contains 14 residues. CDR3 DNA: TGTGCCAGCAGCCTCAGGACAGGGGGTCAGCCCCAGCATTTT. This gives the protein CASSLRTGGQPQHF. The complete variable domain, with remaining parts taken from reference TRBV7-6 and TRBJ1-5, reads GAGVSQSPRYKVTKRGQDVALRCDPISGHVSLYWYRQALGQGPEFLTYFNYEAQQDKSGLPNDRFSAERPEGSISTLTIQRTEQRDSAMYRCASSLRTGGQPQHFGDGTRLSIL.

This clonotype was seen at least ten times. Being off target in a library aimed at alpha chains, this beta chain has a size of little meaning. The chain carries TRBV6-5 and TRBJ2-7; D might be TRBD2 (5 bases). Trimming removed 6 bases from V and 6 bases from J, with 12 bases in between. This CDR3 is 12 amino acids long. Germline V gene lookup returns CDR1 MNHEY and CDR2 SVGAGI. CDR3 loop: CASRASFGEQYF. As DNA, the CDR3 is TGTGCCAGCAGGGCTAGCTTCGGCGAGCAGTACTTC.

Points on this clonotype: Because this beta chain is a stray read in a library intended to capture alpha chains, its abundance should not be given much weight. This chain connects TRBV6-2 or TRBV6-3 to TRBJ2-7; 8 bases line up with TRBD2. CDR3 length equals 19 residues. Trimming at V came to 5 bases and at J to 2 bases, leaving 20 bases not matched to a gene. CDR1 is MNHEY, CDR2 SVGEGT, per germline. The CDR3 nucleotides are TGTGCCAGCAGTAAGCTATCTCGGAGCGGGAGTCGGGGAACCTACGAGCAGTACTTC. This gives the protein CASSKLSRSGSRGTYEQYF.

This clonotype was observed at least ten times. Found in a library prepared for alpha chains, this beta chain is an off-target read, and its abundance has little meaning. The V call is TRBV27, the J call TRBJ2-1; TRBD2 matches at 14 bases. There are 16 residues in the CDR3. J lost 6 bases, V lost 2 bases, and 3 bases had no gene match. Germline V gives CDR1 MNHEY, CDR2 SMNVEV (reference sequence). The DNA for the CDR3 is TGTGCCAGCAGTTTAATAGGGACTAGCGGGAGCAATGAGCAGTTCTTC. Translating it yields CASSLIGTSGSNEQFF.